The 10 T cell receptor beta chains in this list originate from one sample, sequenced in a study of blood T cell repertoires in COVID-19. The data were produced by immunoSEQ multiplex PCR, yet TCRdb's version contains in-frame clones alone and is incomplete. The data hold under 250,000 clones, with under 90% observed a single time. Input material: peripheral blood. The receptors shown here come from a woman aged 55 to 70 who had recovered from COVID-19.

Only a few counts were recorded for this clone. The chain uses TRBV28 and TRBJ2-2, with 9 nucleotides matching TRBD1. Trimming took 2 bases from V and 0 from J; bases not matched to a gene: 16. Germline CDR1 and CDR2: MDHEN and SYDVKM. The CDR3 loop spans 21 amino acids. The DNA of the CDR3 is TGTGCCAGCAGTTTAATTTGGACAGGGGATCTTTGGACCACGAACACCGGGGAGCTGTTTTTT. This translates into CASSLIWTGDLWTTNTGELFF. The whole variable domain, filled in from reference TRBV28 and TRBJ2-2, reads DVKVTQSSRYLVKRTGEKVFLECVQDMDHENMFWYRQDPGLGLRLIYFSYDVKMKEKGDIPEGYSVSREKKERFSLILESASTNQTSMYLCASSLIWTGDLWTTNTGELFFGEGSRLTVL.

Only one count was recorded for this clone. The chain uses TRBV6-2 or TRBV6-3 and TRBJ1-2, with TRBD1 identical over 7 bases. The CDR3 loop spans 13 amino acids. Germline V lookup: CDR1 MNHEY, CDR2 SVGEGT. The J segment lost 8 bases and the V segment lost 0 bases, leaving 3 bases of the junction unmatched. The CDR3 nucleotides are TGTGCCAGCAGTTACTCGACAGGGACAGGCTACACCTTC. Amino acids: CASSYSTGTGYTF.

The rearrangement links TRBV6-2 or TRBV6-3 to TRBJ2-3, with D unresolved. CDR3 length equals 11 residues. Trimming took 2 bases from V and 9 from J, leaving 6 bases between them. The germline V gene encodes CDR1 MNHEY and CDR2 SVGEGT. For the CDR3, the DNA is TGTGCCAGCAGTTACGAGGTGACGCAGTATTTT. This gives the protein CASSYEVTQYF.

The genes are TRBV7-9 and TRBJ2-2; D might be TRBD2 (6 bases). The V end was cut by 4 bases, the J end by 6 bases, with 18 bases between. Germline values: CDR1 SEHNR, CDR2 FQNEAQ (reference sequence). This CDR3 has 16 residues. CDR3 nucleotide sequence: TGTGCCAGCAGCTCCTTGGAGGGCGTTGGGGCCGGGGAGCTGTTTTTT. Its protein product is CASSSLEGVGAGELFF.

In its sample, this clone was seen a few times. The V call is TRBV25-1, the J call TRBJ1-2; TRBD1 might be the D (6 bases). CDR1 is MGHDK and CDR2 is SYGVNS in the germline V gene. The CDR3 sequence is 16 residues long. The V end lost 5 bases, the J end lost 6 bases, and 22 bases lay between the germline ends. CDR3 in DNA: TGTGCCAGCAGTCCTGGGGGCAGGCCGGCGGGTAATGGCTACACCTTC. Encoded protein: CASSPGGRPAGNGYTF.

V gene TRBV5-4 combines with J gene TRBJ1-4; no reliable D call. The CDR3 runs to 17 residues. The V end lost 3 bases, the J end lost 2 bases, and 17 bases lay between the germline ends. Germline V gives CDR1 SGHNT, CDR2 YYREEE (reference sequence). The DNA for the CDR3 is TGTGCCAGCAGCTCATCAAAAACGGGGTATACTAATGAAAAACTGTTTTTT. Its protein product is CASSSSKTGYTNEKLFF.

In its sample, this clone was seen once. The rearrangement joins TRBV3-1 (or the pseudogene TRBV3-2) to TRBJ1-6; the D is unclear. V was pared by 2 bases and J by 9 bases, with 17 bases between. Per the germline V gene, CDR1 is LGHDT and CDR2 is YNNKEL (reference sequence). The CDR3 consists of 16 residues. The CDR3 sequence is CASSQFGLPKTSPLHF. Here the CDR3 DNA reads TGTGCCAGCAGCCAATTTGGGCTCCCTAAGACTTCACCCCTCCACTTT.

The gene calls are TRBV9 and TRBJ1-1; D is ambiguous. V was pared by 4 bases and J by 0 bases, with 10 bases between. Germline-derived CDR1 and CDR2 are SGDLS and YYNGEE. This CDR3 contains 14 residues. CDR3 sequence (DNA): TGTGCCAGCAGCCCAGGAGGATTGAACACTGAAGCTTTCTTT. Protein: CASSPGGLNTEAFF. The full variable domain, in which reference TRBV9 and TRBJ1-1 provide the parts outside the CDR3, is DSGVTQTPKHLITATGQRVTLRCSPRSGDLSVYWYQQSLDQGLQFLIQYYNGEERAKGNILERFSAQQFPDLHSELNLSSLELGDSALYFCASSPGGLNTEAFFGQGTRLTVV.

This clone was seen a handful of times. The chain employs TRBV5-1 and TRBJ2-5, with TRBD2 as a possible D gene (5 bases). V was shortened by 4 bases and J by 5 bases, with 18 bases between the two germline ends. The CDR3 length is 15 residues. Per germline, CDR1 SGHRS and CDR2 YFSETQ. CDR3 sequence (DNA): TGCGCCAGCAGCCCACCCTCTACTAGTGAGGAGACCCAGTACTTC. Protein: CASSPPSTSEETQYF.

The chain carries TRBV29-1 and TRBJ2-3; possibly TRBD1 for D (6 bases). Germline-derived CDR1 and CDR2 are SQVTM and ANQGSEA. V was cut by 3 bases and J by 3 bases, with 10 bases left in between. The CDR3 has 13 amino acids. The chain's CDR3 is CSVETDSTDTQYF. CDR3 nucleotides: TGCAGCGTTGAGACGGACAGTACAGATACGCAGTATTTT.